The entry below gives a single T cell receptor beta chain sequence along with its context. From the RT-PCR reads, TCRdb called clonotypes with MiXCR, one entry per CDR3 protein. Here the sample spans about 680,000 distinct CDR3 sequences, approximately 14% being singletons. The CDR3 has 14 amino acids. Germline CDR1 is DFQATT and CDR2 is SNEGSKA (reference sequence). Germline trimming cut 3 bases from V and 7 bases from J; bases unmatched to any gene: 8. The receptor was derived from a female donor in good health, serving as a healthy control. What was sequenced was memory CD4+ T cells from blood. V usage is TRBV20-1 and J usage is TRBJ1-2; TRBD1 matches at 10 bases. As DNA, the CDR3 is TGCAGTGCTAGCCTCGGACAGGGGGACGGTGGCTACACCTTC. Its translation: CSASLGQGDGGYTF.